This T cell receptor beta chain was identified during a study of blood T cell repertoires in COVID-19. Germline CDR1 WSHSY, CDR2 SAAADI. This CDR3 has 14 amino acids. The V and J ends lost 8 bases and 6 bases, in that order; junction bases with no gene match: 9. Here immunoSEQ multiplex PCR was the method, and the copy in TCRdb shows in-frame clones only, minus some. This sample has tens of thousands of clones; 70% to 85% occur once, and the top ten carry 9% to 15%. The TCR originated in a human donor in a cohort sampled during active COVID-19. Sequences were obtained from peripheral blood. The V and J genes are TRBV10-2 and TRBJ2-1, with 8 positions matching TRBD1. CDR3 residues: CASEGQGPLNEQFF. In DNA form, the CDR3 reads TGCGCCAGCGAAGGACAGGGCCCGCTCAATGAGCAGTTCTTC.